This paragraph covers one TCR beta chain sequence. This specimen belongs to a study of blood T cell repertoires in COVID-19. Method: immunoSEQ multiplex PCR; TCRdb's copy keeps in-frame clones and lacks some. This table holds fewer than 500,000 clones, 75% to 90% found once. V trimming: 5 bases; J trimming: 7 bases; junction bases outside the gene matches: 7. Germline CDR1 reads MNHNY; CDR2 reads SVGAGI (reference sequence). The CDR3 runs to 14 residues. Participants spanned ages 18 to 89 years and resided in about two dozen US areas. The TCR comes from a man aged 25 to 40 who had recovered from COVID-19. The sequenced sample consisted of PBMCs or T cells enriched from blood (not recorded which). The V call is TRBV6-6, the J call TRBJ1-5, with TRBD1 identical over 8 bases. CDR3 coding DNA: TGTGCCAGCAGTCCCCGGGACAGGCTCCAGCCCCAGCATTTT. Residues: CASSPRDRLQPQHF.